Presented here are 10 T cell receptor beta chains from one specimen sequenced in a study of blood T cell repertoires in COVID-19. Generated by immunoSEQ multiplex PCR, the TCRdb table keeps only in-frame clones and is missing some. The sample consists of 450,000 or so clones, around 91% of them appearing once. Sequencing used PBMCs or T cells enriched from blood (not recorded which). The receptor source for this set is a man between 18 and 35 years old who had recovered from COVID-19.

The genes are TRBV14 and TRBJ1-1; 7 positions match TRBD1. The V gene's germline CDR1 is SGHDN and CDR2 FVKESK. V shed 2 bases, J shed 4 bases, and the junction held 7 bases outside the gene matches. The CDR3 has 15 amino acids. In nucleotides, the CDR3 is TGTGCCAGCAGCCAAACCAACGACAGGGTCACTGAAGCTTTCTTT. This gives the protein CASSQTNDRVTEAFF.

The chain couples TRBV4-1 to TRBJ1-2, with a possible D match to TRBD1 (5 bases). Germline CDR1 is MGHRA and CDR2 is YSYEKL. V lost 0 bases to trimming and J lost 6 bases, with 11 bases between them. The CDR3 consists of 14 residues. In DNA, the CDR3 is TGCGCCAGCAGCCAAGATTACAGGTTGGATGGCTACACCTTC. This codes for CASSQDYRLDGYTF.

The chain uses TRBV2 and TRBJ1-1; D might be TRBD1 (6 bases). Germline CDR1 is SNHLY and CDR2 is FYNNEI. With 4 bases removed from V and 6 bases from J, the gap between germline ends came to 9 bases. CDR3 length equals 12 residues. This chain's CDR3 is CASSGQVAEAFF. The CDR3 region has the DNA TGTGCCAGCAGTGGACAGGTGGCTGAAGCTTTCTTT.

This chain uses TRBV3-1 (or the pseudogene TRBV3-2) with TRBJ1-2; D perhaps matches TRBD1 (5 bases). Trimming took 0 bases from V and 3 from J, leaving 11 bases between them. Germline V lookup: CDR1 LGHDT, CDR2 YNNKEL (reference sequence). This CDR3 is 15 amino acids long. CDR3 sequence (DNA): TGTGCCAGCAGCCAAGACCTTTCAGGGTACTATGGCTACACCTTC. Translating gives CASSQDLSGYYGYTF.

The V call is TRBV10-3, the J call TRBJ2-7; 9 bases map to TRBD2. Germline V lookup: CDR1 ENHRY, CDR2 SYGVKD. CDR3 length: 13 residues. The V segment lost 7 bases and the J segment 2 bases; nucleotides outside the gene matches: 3. CDR3 protein: CAIKREVTYEQYF. The CDR3 nucleotides read TGTGCCATCAAGCGGGAGGTCACCTACGAGCAGTACTTC.

This sequence joins TRBV9 and TRBJ1-3, with D perhaps TRBD1 (5 bases). CDR1 is SGDLS, CDR2 YYNGEE, per germline. V gave up 4 bases and J gave up 7 bases, with 9 bases separating them. This CDR3 is built from 12 residues. The CDR3 DNA is TGTGCCAGCAGCCCAGGGCCGAACACCATATATTTT. Residues: CASSPGPNTIYF.

This chain joins TRBV19 and TRBJ2-2; D perhaps matches TRBD1 (5 bases). Per germline, CDR1 LNHDA and CDR2 SQIVND (reference sequence). This CDR3 region has 15 residues. With 2 bases removed from V and 7 bases from J, the gap between germline ends came to 14 bases. The CDR3 reads CASSISPGLGGELFF. DNA for the CDR3: TGTGCCAGTAGTATATCCCCAGGGCTCGGCGGGGAGCTGTTTTTT.

This clone appeared a few times. The chain combines TRBV24-1 with TRBJ2-2; 7 nucleotides align to TRBD1. The CDR3 has 14 residues. Germline lookup yields CDR1 KGHDR and CDR2 SFDVKD. With V trimmed by 9 bases and J by 2 bases, 5 bases remained unmatched. The CDR3, as DNA: TGTGCCACCGCCGGGACAGACAACACCGGGGAGCTGTTTTTT. It yields the protein CATAGTDNTGELFF.

As DNA, the CDR3 is TGTGCCAGCAGCTCCCGCGAGGTAAGGATCTACGAGCAGTACTTC. This gives the protein CASSSREVRIYEQYF. The rearrangement uses TRBV5-4 and TRBJ2-7; D unclear. V lost 3 bases, J lost 3 bases, and 16 bases lay in between. There are 15 residues in the CDR3. Per the germline V gene, CDR1 is SGHNT and CDR2 is YYREEE (reference sequence).

V and J are TRBV6-6 and TRBJ1-6; 9 bases are shared with TRBD1. CDR3 length equals 13 residues. Looked up from germline, CDR1 is MNHNY and CDR2 is SVGAGI (reference sequence). With V trimmed by 11 bases and J by 6 bases, 5 bases remained unmatched. The CDR3: CAGKQGANSPLHF. The CDR3 region has the DNA TGTGCCGGTAAACAGGGGGCTAATTCACCCCTCCACTTT.